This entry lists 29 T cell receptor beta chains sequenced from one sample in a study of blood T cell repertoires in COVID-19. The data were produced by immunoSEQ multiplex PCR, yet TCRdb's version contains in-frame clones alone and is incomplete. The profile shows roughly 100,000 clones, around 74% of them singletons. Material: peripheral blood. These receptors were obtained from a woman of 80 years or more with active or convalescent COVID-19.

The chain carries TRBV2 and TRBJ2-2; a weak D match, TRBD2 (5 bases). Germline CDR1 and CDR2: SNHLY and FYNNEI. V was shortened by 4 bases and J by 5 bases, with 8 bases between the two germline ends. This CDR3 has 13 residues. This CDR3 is CASSVERTGELFF. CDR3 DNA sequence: TGTGCCAGCAGTGTCGAGCGGACCGGGGAGCTGTTTTTT.

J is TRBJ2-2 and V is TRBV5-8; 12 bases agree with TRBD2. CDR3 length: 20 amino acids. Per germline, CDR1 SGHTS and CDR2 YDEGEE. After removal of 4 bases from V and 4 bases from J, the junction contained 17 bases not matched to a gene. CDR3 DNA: TGTGCCAGCAGCCGGAGAGAAAAACTAGCGGGAGGTTTGGGCACCGGGGAGCTGTTTTTT. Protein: CASSRREKLAGGLGTGELFF.

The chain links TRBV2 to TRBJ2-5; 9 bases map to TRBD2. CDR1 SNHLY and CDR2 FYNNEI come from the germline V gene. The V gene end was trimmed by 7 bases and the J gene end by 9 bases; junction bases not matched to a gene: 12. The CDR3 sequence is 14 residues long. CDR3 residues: CASTKLAGAPAQYF. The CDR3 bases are TGTGCCAGCACGAAGTTAGCGGGGGCCCCGGCCCAGTACTTC.

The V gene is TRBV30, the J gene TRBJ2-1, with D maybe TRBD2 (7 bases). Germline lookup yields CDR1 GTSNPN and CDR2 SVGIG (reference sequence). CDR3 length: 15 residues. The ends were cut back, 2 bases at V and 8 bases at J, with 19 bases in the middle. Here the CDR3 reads CAWSRGEGGRDEQFF. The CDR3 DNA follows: TGTGCCTGGAGTAGGGGGGAGGGCGGACGGGATGAGCAGTTCTTC. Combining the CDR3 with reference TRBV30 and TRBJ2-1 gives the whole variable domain SQTIHQWPATLVQPVGSPLSLECTVEGTSNPNLYWYRQAAGRGLQLLFYSVGIGQISSEVPQNLSASRPQDRQFILSSKKLLLSDSGFYLCAWSRGEGGRDEQFFGPGTRLTVL.

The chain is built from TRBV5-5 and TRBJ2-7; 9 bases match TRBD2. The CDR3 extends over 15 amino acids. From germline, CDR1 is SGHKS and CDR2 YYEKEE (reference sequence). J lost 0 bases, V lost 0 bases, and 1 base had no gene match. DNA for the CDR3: TGTGCCAGCAGCTTGGGTAGCGGGAGCTCCTACGAGCAGTACTTC. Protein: CASSLGSGSSYEQYF.

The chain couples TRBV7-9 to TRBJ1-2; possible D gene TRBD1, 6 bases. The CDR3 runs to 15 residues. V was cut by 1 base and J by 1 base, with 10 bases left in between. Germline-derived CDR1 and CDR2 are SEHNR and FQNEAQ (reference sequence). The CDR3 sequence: CASSLGGRGNYGYTF. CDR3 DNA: TGTGCCAGCAGCTTAGGGGGGCGCGGTAACTATGGCTACACCTTC.

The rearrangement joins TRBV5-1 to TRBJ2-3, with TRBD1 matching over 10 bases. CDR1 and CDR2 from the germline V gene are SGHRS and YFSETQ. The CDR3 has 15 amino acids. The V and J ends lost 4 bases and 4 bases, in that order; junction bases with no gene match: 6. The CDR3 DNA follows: TGCGCCAGCAGCCCGGGACAGGGGATATCAGATACGCAGTATTTT. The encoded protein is CASSPGQGISDTQYF. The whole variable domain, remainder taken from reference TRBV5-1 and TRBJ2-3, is KAGVTQTPRYLIKTRGQQVTLSCSPISGHRSVSWYQQTPGQGLQFLFEYFSETQRNKGNFPGRFSGRQFSNSRSEMNVSTLELGDSALYLCASSPGQGISDTQYFGPGTRLTVL.

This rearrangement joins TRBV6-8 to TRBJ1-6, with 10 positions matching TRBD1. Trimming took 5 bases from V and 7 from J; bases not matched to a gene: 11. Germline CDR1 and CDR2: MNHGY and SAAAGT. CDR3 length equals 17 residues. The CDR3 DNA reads TGTGCCAGCAGTATGGTGATTCCGGGACAGGGGAATTCACCCCTCCACTTT. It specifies CASSMVIPGQGNSPLHF.

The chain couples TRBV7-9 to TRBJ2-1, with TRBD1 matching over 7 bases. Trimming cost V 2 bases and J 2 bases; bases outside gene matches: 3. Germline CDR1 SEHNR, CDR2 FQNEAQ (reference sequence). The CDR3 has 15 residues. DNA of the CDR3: TGTGCCAGCAGCTTATCTCAGGGGGCCTACAATGAGCAGTTCTTC. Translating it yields CASSLSQGAYNEQFF.

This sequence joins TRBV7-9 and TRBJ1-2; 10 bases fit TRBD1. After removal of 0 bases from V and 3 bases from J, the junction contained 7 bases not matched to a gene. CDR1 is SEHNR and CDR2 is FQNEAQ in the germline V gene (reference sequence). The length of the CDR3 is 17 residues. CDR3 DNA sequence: TGTGCCAGCAGCTTAGCAGGTGGGACAGGGGAGGACTATGGCTACACCTTC. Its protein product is CASSLAGGTGEDYGYTF.

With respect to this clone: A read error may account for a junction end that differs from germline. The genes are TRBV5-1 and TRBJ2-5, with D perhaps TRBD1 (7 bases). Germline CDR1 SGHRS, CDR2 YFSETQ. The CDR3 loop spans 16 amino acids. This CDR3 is CASSLEGADRQETQYF. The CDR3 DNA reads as TGTGCCAGCAGCCTGGAGGGGGCGGACAGGCAAGAGACCCAGTACTTC.

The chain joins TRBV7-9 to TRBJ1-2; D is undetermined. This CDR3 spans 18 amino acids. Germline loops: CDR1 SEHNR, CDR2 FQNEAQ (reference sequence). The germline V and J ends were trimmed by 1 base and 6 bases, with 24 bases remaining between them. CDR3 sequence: CASSLGRFGEFGLDGYTF. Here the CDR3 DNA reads TGTGCCAGCAGCTTAGGTAGATTTGGGGAGTTTGGCCTAGATGGCTACACCTTC.

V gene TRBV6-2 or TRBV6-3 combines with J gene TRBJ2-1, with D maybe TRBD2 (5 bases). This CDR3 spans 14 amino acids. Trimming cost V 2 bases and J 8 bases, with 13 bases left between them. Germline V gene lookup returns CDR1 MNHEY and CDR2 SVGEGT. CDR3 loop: CASSYADLVDEQFF. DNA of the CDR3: TGTGCCAGCAGTTACGCGGACTTAGTAGATGAGCAGTTCTTC.

The DNA of the CDR3 is TGTGCCAGCAGTTTTCCGGGTTTCTACGAGCAGTACTTC. The encoded protein is CASSFPGFYEQYF. The chain is built from TRBV6-2 or TRBV6-3 and TRBJ2-7; the D is unclear. Germline loops: CDR1 MNHEY, CDR2 SVGEGT. V was trimmed by 4 bases and J by 3 bases, leaving 10 bases between them. This CDR3 region has 13 residues.

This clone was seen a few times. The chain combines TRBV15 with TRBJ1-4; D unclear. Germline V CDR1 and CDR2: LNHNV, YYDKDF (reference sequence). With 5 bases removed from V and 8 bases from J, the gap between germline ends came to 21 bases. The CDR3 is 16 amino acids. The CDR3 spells CATSRFRADRGEKLFF. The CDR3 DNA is TGTGCCACCAGCCGCTTCAGAGCAGACCGCGGGGAAAAACTGTTTTTT.

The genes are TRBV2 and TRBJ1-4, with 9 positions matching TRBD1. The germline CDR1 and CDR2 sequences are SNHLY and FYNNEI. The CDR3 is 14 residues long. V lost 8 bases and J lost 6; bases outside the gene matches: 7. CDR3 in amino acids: CASGLQGADEKLFF. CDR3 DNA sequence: TGTGCCAGCGGATTACAGGGGGCGGATGAAAAACTGTTTTTT.

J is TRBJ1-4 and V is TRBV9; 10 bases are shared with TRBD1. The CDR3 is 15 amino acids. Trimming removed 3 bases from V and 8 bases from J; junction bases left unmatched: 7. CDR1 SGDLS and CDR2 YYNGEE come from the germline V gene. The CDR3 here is CASSERQGALEKLFF. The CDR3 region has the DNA TGTGCCAGCAGCGAAAGACAGGGGGCGCTGGAAAAACTGTTTTTT. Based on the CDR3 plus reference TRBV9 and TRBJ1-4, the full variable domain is DSGVTQTPKHLITATGQRVTLRCSPRSGDLSVYWYQQSLDQGLQFLIQYYNGEERAKGNILERFSAQQFPDLHSELNLSSLELGDSALYFCASSERQGALEKLFFGSGTQLSVL.

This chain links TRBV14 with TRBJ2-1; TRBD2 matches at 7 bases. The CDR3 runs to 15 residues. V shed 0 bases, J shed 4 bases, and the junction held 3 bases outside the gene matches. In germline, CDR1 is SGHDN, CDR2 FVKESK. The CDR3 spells CASSQEAGGYNEQFF. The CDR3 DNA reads TGTGCCAGCAGCCAAGAGGCCGGGGGGTACAATGAGCAGTTCTTC.

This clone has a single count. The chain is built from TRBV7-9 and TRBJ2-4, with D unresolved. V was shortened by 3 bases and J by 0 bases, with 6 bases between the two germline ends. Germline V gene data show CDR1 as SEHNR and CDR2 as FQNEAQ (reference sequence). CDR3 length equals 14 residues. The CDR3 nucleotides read TGTGCCAGCAGCTTCCCAGGAGCCAAAAACATTCAGTACTTC. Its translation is CASSFPGAKNIQYF.

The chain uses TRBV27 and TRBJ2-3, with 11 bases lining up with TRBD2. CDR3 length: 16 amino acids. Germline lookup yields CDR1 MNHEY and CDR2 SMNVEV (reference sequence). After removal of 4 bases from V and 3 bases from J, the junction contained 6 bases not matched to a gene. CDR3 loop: CASSSHGTSGTDTQYF. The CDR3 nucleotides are TGTGCCAGCAGTTCGCATGGGACTAGCGGAACAGATACGCAGTATTTT.

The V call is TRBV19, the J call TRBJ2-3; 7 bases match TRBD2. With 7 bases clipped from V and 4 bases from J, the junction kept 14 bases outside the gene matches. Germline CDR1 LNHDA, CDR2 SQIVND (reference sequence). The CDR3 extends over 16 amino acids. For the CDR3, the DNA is TGTGCCAGTAAAGTGGCGGGCGGGAGACAATCAGATACGCAGTATTTT. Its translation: CASKVAGGRQSDTQYF.

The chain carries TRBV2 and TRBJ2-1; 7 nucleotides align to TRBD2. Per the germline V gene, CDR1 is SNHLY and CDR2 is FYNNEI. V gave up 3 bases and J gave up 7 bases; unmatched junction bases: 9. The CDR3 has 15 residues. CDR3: CASSDKAGVANEQFF. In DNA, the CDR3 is TGTGCCAGCAGTGATAAGGCGGGAGTAGCTAATGAGCAGTTCTTC.

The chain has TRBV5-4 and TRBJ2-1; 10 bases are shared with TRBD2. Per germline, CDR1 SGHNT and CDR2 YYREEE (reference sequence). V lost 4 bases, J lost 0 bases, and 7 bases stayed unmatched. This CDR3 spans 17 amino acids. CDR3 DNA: TGTGCCAGCAGCCCCCGGTCTAGCGGGAGCTCCTACAATGAGCAGTTCTTC. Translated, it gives CASSPRSSGSSYNEQFF. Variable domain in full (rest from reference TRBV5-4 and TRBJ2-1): ETGVTQSPTHLIKTRGQQVTLRCSSQSGHNTVSWYQQALGQGPQFIFQYYREEENGRGNFPPRFSGLQFPNYSSELNVNALELDDSALYLCASSPRSSGSSYNEQFFGPGTRLTVL.

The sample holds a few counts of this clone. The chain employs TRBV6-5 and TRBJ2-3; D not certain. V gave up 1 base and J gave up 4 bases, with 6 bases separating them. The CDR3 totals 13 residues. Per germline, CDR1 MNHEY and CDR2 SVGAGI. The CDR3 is CASSYFGSDTQYF. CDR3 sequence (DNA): TGTGCCAGCAGTTACTTCGGGTCAGATACGCAGTATTTT.

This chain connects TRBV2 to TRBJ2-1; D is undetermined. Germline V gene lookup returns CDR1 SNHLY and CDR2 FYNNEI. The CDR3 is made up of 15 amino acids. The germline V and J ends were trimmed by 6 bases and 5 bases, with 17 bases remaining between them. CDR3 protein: CASRNFAAVDNEQFF. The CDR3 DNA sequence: TGTGCCAGCAGGAACTTTGCGGCCGTCGACAATGAGCAGTTCTTC.

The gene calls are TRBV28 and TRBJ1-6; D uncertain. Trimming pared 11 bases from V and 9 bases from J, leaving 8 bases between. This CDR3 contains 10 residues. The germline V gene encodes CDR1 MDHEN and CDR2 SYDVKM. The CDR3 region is CAHGGSPLHF. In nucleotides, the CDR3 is TGTGCCCATGGCGGTTCACCCCTCCACTTT.

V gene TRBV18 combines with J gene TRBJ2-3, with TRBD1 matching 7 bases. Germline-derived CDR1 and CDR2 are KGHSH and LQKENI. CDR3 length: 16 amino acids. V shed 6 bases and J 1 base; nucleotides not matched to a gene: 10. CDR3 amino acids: CASSPTGETGTDTQYF. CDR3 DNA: TGTGCCAGCTCTCCTACAGGGGAGACGGGCACAGATACGCAGTATTTT.

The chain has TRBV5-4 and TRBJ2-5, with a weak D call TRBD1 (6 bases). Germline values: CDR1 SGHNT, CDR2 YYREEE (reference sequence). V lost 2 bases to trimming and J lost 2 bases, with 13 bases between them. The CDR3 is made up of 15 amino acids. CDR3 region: CASSFDQGRQETQYF. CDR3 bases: TGTGCCAGCAGCTTCGACCAGGGGAGACAAGAGACCCAGTACTTC.

Here the CDR3 DNA reads TGTGCCAGCCCAGAGTCAGGGGGCAGGGACACTGAAGCTTTCTTT. Its translation is CASPESGGRDTEAFF. This chain links TRBV5-8 with TRBJ1-1; 8 nucleotides match TRBD1. The CDR3 extends over 15 amino acids. Germline V gene data show CDR1 as SGHTS and CDR2 as YDEGEE. The J segment lost 3 bases and the V segment lost 7 bases, leaving 11 bases of the junction unmatched.